These T cell receptor beta chains were read from a single sample in a study of cytomegalovirus exposure and HLA in healthy donors. The repertoire was sequenced with immunoSEQ multiplex PCR; TCRdb's copy has only in-frame clones and lacks some. This table holds some 56,000 clones, around three fifths found once. Sequencing was performed on PBMCs. The receptor set was obtained from a human donor in good health. The CDR3 runs from the conserved cysteine through the conserved F or W.

j_gene: -
v_gene: TRBV27
CDR3aa: CASSKGLKYEQYF

j_gene: TRBJ1-1
v_gene: TRBV19
CDR3aa: CASSWGDRGIQAFF

j_gene: TRBJ2-5
v_gene: TRBV18
CDR3aa: CASSPPRGGLEEETQYF

j_gene: TRBJ2-1
v_gene: TRBV20-1
CDR3aa: CSAGGASEQFF

j_gene: TRBJ2-7
v_gene: TRBV5-1
CDR3aa: CASSWDSSYEQYF

j_gene: TRBJ1-6
v_gene: TRBV5-1
CDR3aa: CASSDGHGGYNSPLHF

j_gene: TRBJ1-2
v_gene: TRBV27
CDR3aa: CASSFNGGSFYGYTF

j_gene: TRBJ2-1
v_gene: TRBV5-6
CDR3aa: CASSLGIAGYNEQFF

j_gene: TRBJ1-2
v_gene: TRBV19
CDR3aa: CASSISGRANYGYTF

j_gene: TRBJ1-5
v_gene: TRBV5-6
CDR3aa: CASSPGQYDQPQHF

j_gene: TRBJ2-7
v_gene: TRBV25-1
CDR3aa: CASSGTATYEQYF

j_gene: TRBJ1-3
v_gene: TRBV30
CDR3aa: CACGRGLEKGTIYF

j_gene: TRBJ1-4
v_gene: TRBV5-1
CDR3aa: CASSFSGWTNEKLFF

j_gene: TRBJ2-7
v_gene: TRBV7-2
CDR3aa: CASSLGTAYEQYF

j_gene: TRBJ2-3
v_gene: TRBV9
CDR3aa: CASSVGAGGRLDTQYF

j_gene: TRBJ1-6
v_gene: TRBV19
CDR3aa: CASRITGSNSPLHF

j_gene: TRBJ1-2
v_gene: TRBV10-1
CDR3aa: CASSADSYGYTF

j_gene: TRBJ2-7
v_gene: TRBV7-2
CDR3aa: CASSSMTVSYEQYF

j_gene: TRBJ1-2
v_gene: TRBV6-5
CDR3aa: CASSLGTVGTYGYTF

j_gene: TRBJ2-1
v_gene: TRBV9
CDR3aa: CASSVVSGGGNEQFF

j_gene: TRBJ2-5
v_gene: TRBV7-2
CDR3aa: CASSQQGSIQETQYF

j_gene: TRBJ1-6
v_gene: TRBV30
CDR3aa: CAWIPWSSSYNSPLHF

j_gene: TRBJ1-5
v_gene: TRBV5-5
CDR3aa: CASSMVSGDTPQHF

j_gene: TRBJ1-5
v_gene: TRBV30
CDR3aa: CAWDRGTSQPQHF

j_gene: TRBJ1-1
v_gene: TRBV7-3
CDR3aa: CASSFAGGPRTEAFF

j_gene: TRBJ2-5
v_gene: TRBV7-9
CDR3aa: CASSLAMQGARGKETQYF

j_gene: TRBJ2-2
v_gene: TRBV13
CDR3aa: CASSFTNLNTGELFF

j_gene: TRBJ2-1
v_gene: TRBV6-5
CDR3aa: CASSYTSGGAYNEQFF

j_gene: TRBJ2-7
v_gene: TRBV6-6
CDR3aa: CASSYLHGGALGEQYF

j_gene: TRBJ1-4
v_gene: TRBV5-1
CDR3aa: CASSSQQGEHEKLFF

j_gene: TRBJ2-1
v_gene: TRBV4-3
CDR3aa: CASSQEVGFGDNEQFF

j_gene: TRBJ1-4
v_gene: TRBV7-6
CDR3aa: CASSLGPGQGGEKLFF

j_gene: TRBJ2-7
v_gene: TRBV6-6
CDR3aa: CASSYSSAEQYF

j_gene: TRBJ2-3
v_gene: TRBV9
CDR3aa: CASSVAHGTRGSDTQYF

j_gene: -
v_gene: TRBV30
CDR3aa: CAWSALRGWYEQYF

j_gene: TRBJ1-1
v_gene: TRBV6-5
CDR3aa: CATRQGNSNTEAFF

j_gene: TRBJ2-7
v_gene: TRBV9
CDR3aa: CASSRLSGGANYEQYF

j_gene: TRBJ2-5
v_gene: TRBV4-3
CDR3aa: CASSQDGDRGPETQYF

j_gene: TRBJ2-5
v_gene: TRBV7-2
CDR3aa: CASSLDPLRTQYF